This entry is about one T cell receptor (beta chain). The antigen is not known. The sample belongs to a study of T cell responses to AZD1222 COVID-19 vaccine. The study's findings and limits: Nearly half of unique spike-specific TCRs reportedly avoided B.1.351 and B.1.1.7 mutated regions. Spike-specific TCRs gained breadth and depth after people received two AZD1222 doses.

Trimming removed 3 bases from V and 10 bases from J, with 11 bases in between. This CDR3 contains 13 residues. The V gene's germline CDR1 is SGDLS and CDR2 YYNGEE. Some clones are missing from TCRdb's copy, which holds only in-frame ones; the method was immunoSEQ multiplex PCR. The table lists more than 100,000 clones, approximately 91% of them singletons. This rearrangement joins TRBV9 to TRBJ1-6; D remains ambiguous. The sequenced sample was peripheral blood, obtained on day 0 of AZD1222 vaccination. This sequence originates from an adult in good health. CDR3 sequence reads: CASSGHPGSPLHF. The CDR3 coding sequence is TGTGCCAGCAGCGGGCACCCTGGGTCACCCCTCCACTTT.